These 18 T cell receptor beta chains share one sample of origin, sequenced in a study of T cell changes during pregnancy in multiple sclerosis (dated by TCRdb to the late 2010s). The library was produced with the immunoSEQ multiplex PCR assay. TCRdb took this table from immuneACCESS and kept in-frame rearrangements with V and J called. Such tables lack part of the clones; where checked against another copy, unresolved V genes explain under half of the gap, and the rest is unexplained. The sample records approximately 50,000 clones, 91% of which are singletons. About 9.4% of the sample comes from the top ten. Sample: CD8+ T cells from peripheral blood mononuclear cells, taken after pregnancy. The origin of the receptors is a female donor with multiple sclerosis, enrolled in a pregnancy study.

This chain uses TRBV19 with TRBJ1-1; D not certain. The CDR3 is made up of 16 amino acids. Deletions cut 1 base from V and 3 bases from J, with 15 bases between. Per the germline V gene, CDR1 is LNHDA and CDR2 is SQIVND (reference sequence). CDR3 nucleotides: TGTGCCAGTAGTATAGCCCTTGACATATCCCACACTGAAGCTTTCTTT. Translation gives CASSIALDISHTEAFF.

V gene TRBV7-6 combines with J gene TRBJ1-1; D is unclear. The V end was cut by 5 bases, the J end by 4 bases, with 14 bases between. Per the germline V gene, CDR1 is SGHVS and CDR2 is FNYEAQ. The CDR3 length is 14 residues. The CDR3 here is CASSRNEVTTEAFF. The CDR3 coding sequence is TGTGCCAGCAGCCGCAACGAGGTTACCACTGAAGCTTTCTTT.

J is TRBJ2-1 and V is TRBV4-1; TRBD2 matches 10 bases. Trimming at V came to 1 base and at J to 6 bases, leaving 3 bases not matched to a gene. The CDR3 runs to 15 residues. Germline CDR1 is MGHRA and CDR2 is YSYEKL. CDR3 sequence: CASSQARTSGNEQFF. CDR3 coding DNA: TGCGCCAGCAGCCAAGCTAGGACTAGCGGCAATGAGCAGTTCTTC.

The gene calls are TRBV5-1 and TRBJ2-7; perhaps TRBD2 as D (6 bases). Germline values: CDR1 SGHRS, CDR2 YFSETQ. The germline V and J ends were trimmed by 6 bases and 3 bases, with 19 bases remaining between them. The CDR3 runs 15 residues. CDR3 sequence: CASTSGTLGVYEQYF. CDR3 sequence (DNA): TGCGCCAGCACATCAGGGACTCTAGGTGTCTACGAGCAGTACTTC.

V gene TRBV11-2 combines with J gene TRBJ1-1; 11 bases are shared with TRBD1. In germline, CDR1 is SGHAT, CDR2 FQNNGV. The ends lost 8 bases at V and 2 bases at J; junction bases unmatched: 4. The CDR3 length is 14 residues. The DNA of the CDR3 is TGTGCCAGCGGGGACAGGGGGGTTAACACTGAAGCTTTCTTT. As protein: CASGDRGVNTEAFF.

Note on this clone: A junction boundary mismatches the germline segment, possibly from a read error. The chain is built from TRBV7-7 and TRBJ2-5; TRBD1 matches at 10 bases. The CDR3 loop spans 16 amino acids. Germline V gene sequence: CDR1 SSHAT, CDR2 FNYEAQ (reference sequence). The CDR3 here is CASSATGGQGQETQYF. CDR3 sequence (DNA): TGTGCTAGCAGCGCGACAGGGGGCCAAGGCCAAGAGACCCAGTACTTC.

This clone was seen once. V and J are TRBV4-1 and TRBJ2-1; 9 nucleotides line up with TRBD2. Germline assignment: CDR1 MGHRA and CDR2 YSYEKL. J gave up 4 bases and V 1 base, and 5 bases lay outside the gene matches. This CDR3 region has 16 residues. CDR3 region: CASSQVGSGGYNEQFF. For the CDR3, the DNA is TGCGCCAGCAGCCAAGTTGGAAGCGGGGGGTACAATGAGCAGTTCTTC.

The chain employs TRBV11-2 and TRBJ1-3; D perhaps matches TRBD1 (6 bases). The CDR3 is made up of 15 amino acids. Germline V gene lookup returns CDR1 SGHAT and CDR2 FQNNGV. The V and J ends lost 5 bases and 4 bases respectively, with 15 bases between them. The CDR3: CASSRRGAGGNTIYF. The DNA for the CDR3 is TGTGCCAGCAGCCGACGGGGGGCGGGCGGAAACACCATATATTTT. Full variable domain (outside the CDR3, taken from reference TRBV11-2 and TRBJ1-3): EAGVAQSPRYKIIEKRQSVAFWCNPISGHATLYWYQQILGQGPKLLIQFQNNGVVDDSQLPKDRFSAERLKGVDSTLKIQPAKLEDSAVYLCASSRRGAGGNTIYFGEGSWLTVV.

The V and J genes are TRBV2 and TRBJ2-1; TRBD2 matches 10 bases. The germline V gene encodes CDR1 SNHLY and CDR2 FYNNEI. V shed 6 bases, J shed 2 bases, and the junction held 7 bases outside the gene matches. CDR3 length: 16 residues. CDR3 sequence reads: CASSAGTSGAYNEQFF. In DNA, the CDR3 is TGTGCCAGCAGCGCTGGCACTAGCGGGGCCTACAATGAGCAGTTCTTC.

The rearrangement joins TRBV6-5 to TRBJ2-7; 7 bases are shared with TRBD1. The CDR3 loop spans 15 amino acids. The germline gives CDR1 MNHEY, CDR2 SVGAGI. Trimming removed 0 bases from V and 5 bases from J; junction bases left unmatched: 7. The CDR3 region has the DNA TGTGCCAGCAGTTACTCTAGGGGGCTCGGGGACGAGCAGTACTTC. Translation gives CASSYSRGLGDEQYF.

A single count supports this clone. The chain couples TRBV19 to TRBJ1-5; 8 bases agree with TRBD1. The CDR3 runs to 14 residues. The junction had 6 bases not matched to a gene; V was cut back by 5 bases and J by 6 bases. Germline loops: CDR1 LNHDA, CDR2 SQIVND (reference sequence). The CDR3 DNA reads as TGTGCCAGTAGTCAGGGGGCGAGCGGTCAGCCCCAGCATTTT. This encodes CASSQGASGQPQHF.

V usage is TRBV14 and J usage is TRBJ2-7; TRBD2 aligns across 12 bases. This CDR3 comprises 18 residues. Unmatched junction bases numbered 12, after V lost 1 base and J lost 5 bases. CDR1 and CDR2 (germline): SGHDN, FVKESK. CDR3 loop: CASSQGTSGETGFHEQYF. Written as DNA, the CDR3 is TGTGCCAGCAGCCAAGGGACTAGCGGGGAGACAGGGTTCCACGAGCAGTACTTC.

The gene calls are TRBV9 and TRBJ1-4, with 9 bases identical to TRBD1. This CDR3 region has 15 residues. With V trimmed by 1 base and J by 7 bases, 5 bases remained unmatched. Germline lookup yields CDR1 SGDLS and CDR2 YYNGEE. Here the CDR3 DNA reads TGTGCCAGCAGCGTAACAGGGGGCTTGGGTGAAAAACTGTTTTTT. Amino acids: CASSVTGGLGEKLFF.

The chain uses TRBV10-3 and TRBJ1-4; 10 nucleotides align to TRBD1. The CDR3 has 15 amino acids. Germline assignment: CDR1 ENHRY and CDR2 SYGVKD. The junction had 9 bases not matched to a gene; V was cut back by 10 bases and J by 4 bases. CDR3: CATSRGTGVNEKLFF. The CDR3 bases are TGTGCCACCAGCCGTGGGACAGGGGTTAATGAAAAACTGTTTTTT.

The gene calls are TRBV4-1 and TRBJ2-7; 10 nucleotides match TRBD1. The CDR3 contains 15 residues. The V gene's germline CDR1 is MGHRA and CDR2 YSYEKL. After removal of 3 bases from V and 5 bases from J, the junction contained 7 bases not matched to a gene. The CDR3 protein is CASSQGTGVPHEQYF. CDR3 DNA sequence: TGCGCCAGCAGCCAGGGGACAGGGGTCCCCCACGAGCAGTACTTC.

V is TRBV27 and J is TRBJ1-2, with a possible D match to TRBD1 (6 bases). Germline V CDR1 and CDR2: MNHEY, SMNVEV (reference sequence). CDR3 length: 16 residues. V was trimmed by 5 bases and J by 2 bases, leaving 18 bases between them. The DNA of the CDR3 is TGTGCCAGCAGTCCATCCACAGGGCCGATAAACTATGGCTACACCTTC. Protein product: CASSPSTGPINYGYTF.

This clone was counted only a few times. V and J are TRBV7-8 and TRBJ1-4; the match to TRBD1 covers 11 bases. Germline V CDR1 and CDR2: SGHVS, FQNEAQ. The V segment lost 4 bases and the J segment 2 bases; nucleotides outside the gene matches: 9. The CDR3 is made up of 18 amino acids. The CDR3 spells CASSSGTGGLLTNEKLFF. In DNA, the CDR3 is TGTGCCAGCAGCTCCGGGACAGGGGGTCTTTTGACTAATGAAAAACTGTTTTTT.

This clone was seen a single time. CDR3 amino acids: CASETESSYEQYF. DNA for the CDR3: TGTGCCAGCGAGACAGAGAGCTCCTACGAGCAGTACTTC. The V call is TRBV5-8, the J call TRBJ2-7; tentatively, D is TRBD1 (5 bases). Per the germline V gene, CDR1 is SGHTS and CDR2 is YDEGEE. CDR3 size: 13 residues. V lost 7 bases and J lost 0, with 11 bases in between.